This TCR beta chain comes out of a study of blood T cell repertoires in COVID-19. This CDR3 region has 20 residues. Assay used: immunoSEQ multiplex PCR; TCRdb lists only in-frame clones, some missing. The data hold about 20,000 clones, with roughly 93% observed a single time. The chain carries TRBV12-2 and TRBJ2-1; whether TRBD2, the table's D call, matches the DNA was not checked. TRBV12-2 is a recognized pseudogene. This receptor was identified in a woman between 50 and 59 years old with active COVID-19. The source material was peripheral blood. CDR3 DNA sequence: TGTGCAAGTCGCTTAGGCCGACTAGCGGGAGGCCCGAGCTCCTACAATGAGCAGTTCTTC. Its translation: CASRLGRLAGGPSSYNEQFF.